This T cell receptor (beta chain) derives from a study of blood T cell repertoires in COVID-19. Across the whole study: From T cells, B-cell-depleted T cells, or PBMCs came the material, which was cDNA or gDNA.

Sequencing was performed with immunoSEQ multiplex PCR; in TCRdb, only in-frame clones are kept and a portion is missing. Among 240,000 or so clones listed, roughly 90% were seen once. This CDR3 spans 18 amino acids. V trimming: 2 bases; J trimming: 1 base; junction bases outside the gene matches: 11. From germline, CDR1 is KGHSH and CDR2 LQKENI. The receptor's source is a man aged 55 to 70 who had recovered from COVID-19. Sequencing was performed on peripheral blood. The rearrangement joins TRBV18 to TRBJ2-3, with TRBD2 matching 8 bases. CDR3 DNA sequence: TGTGCCAGCTCACCATACCGAGCGGGGGTATCCGGCACAGATACGCAGTATTTT. It specifies CASSPYRAGVSGTDTQYF. The full variable domain, its missing parts supplied by reference TRBV18 and TRBJ2-3, is NAGVMQNPRHLVRRRGQEARLRCSPMKGHSHVYWYRQLPEEGLKFMVYLQKENIIDESGMPKERFSAEFPKEGPSILRIQQVVRGDSAAYFCASSPYRAGVSGTDTQYFGPGTRLTVL.